The rows below give T cell receptor beta chains drawn from one sample of a study of monozygotic twins with inflammatory bowel disease. Using the 5' RACE reads, TCRdb records one entry per CDR3 protein without DNA. The sample table sets out a few hundred thousand distinct CDR3 sequences. Material for sequencing was blood. Receptor source: a human donor with ulcerative colitis or Crohn's disease, or a healthy co-twin of an affected twin (not recorded which). Both conserved end residues are part of each CDR3.

>TRBJ2-7|TRBV6-5
CASSSWTGLNEQYF
>TRBJ1-3|TRBV19
CASAGRSGNTIYF
>TRBJ2-7|TRBV6-5
CASSYLAGGQYEQYF
>TRBJ1-1|TRBV2
CASRANRDRTEAFF
>TRBJ2-5|TRBV28
CASSLPGTQYQETQYF
>TRBJ2-1|TRBV9
CASSFRGGIAGLYNEQFF
>TRBJ2-2|TRBV6-5
CASRGYTGELFF
>TRBJ2-5|TRBV10-3
CAISVGAGETQYF
>TRBJ2-7|TRBV27
CASSPRDREYEQYF
>TRBJ2-1|TRBV6-2/TRBV6-3
CASSYSGYRWDEQFF
>TRBJ2-7|TRBV30
CAWRGDRAYEQYF
>TRBJ2-1|TRBV11-3
CASSLVQGRGTNNEQFF
>TRBJ1-1|TRBV5-4
CASSLVKSPGTEAFF
>TRBJ1-1|TRBV24-1
CATSGPRRNTEAFF
>TRBJ2-7|TRBV13
CASSRFTSGRRSSYEQYF
>TRBJ1-2|TRBV28
CASEGGSGYTF
>TRBJ1-2|TRBV30
CAWSRDTDYTF
>TRBJ2-3|TRBV7-7
CASSAQGLSTDTQYF
>TRBJ1-2|TRBV6-5
CASSYGQGRGYTF
>TRBJ2-7|TRBV5-1
CASRNGRGSTYEQYF
>TRBJ2-1|TRBV9
CASTRGGGLVSYNEQFF
>TRBJ2-3|TRBV5-1
CASSTTGVVDTQYF
>TRBJ1-2|TRBV7-9
CASNTGRIDDHGYTF
>TRBJ1-1|TRBV5-1
CASSLIARGAEAFF
>TRBJ2-5|TRBV20-1
CSARDLGTLETQYF
>TRBJ2-1|TRBV6-2/TRBV6-3
CASSYAGGNEQFF
>TRBJ1-1|TRBV18
CATQVGMNTEAFF
>TRBJ2-1|TRBV7-9
CASSRAGGSPLEQFF
>TRBJ2-7|TRBV19
CASSISDGYEQYF
>TRBJ2-1|TRBV20-1
CSARAPGTSGVYNEQFF
>TRBJ1-4|TRBV20-1
CSASKGRAWKMEKLFF
>TRBJ2-7|TRBV24-1
CATRGQGGSYEQYF
>TRBJ2-3|TRBV19
CASSISGIWTDTQYF
>TRBJ2-2|TRBV24-1
CATSDGAKSGELFF
>TRBJ2-5|TRBV5-1
CASSLWGLETQYF
>TRBJ2-2|TRBV3-1
CASTPNTGELFF
>TRBJ2-1|TRBV6-2/TRBV6-3
CASSYLAGGWNEQFF
>TRBJ2-7|TRBV20-1
CSARDIGGRPSYEQYF
>TRBJ1-5|TRBV20-1
CSANRQGADQPQHF
>TRBJ2-7|TRBV12-2
CASRPASSGRGPYEQYF
>TRBJ1-5|TRBV7-9
CASSSDRDPQHF
>TRBJ2-7|TRBV27
CASSTLDSSYEQYF
>TRBJ2-1|TRBV12-3/TRBV12-4
CASSTPGQGENNEQFF
>TRBJ2-3|TRBV6-5
CASSYTRTSGATDTQYF
>TRBJ2-2|TRBV5-1
CASSTGLAGAPNTGELFF
>TRBJ2-3|TRBV4-2
CASSQGGGSIDTQYF
>TRBJ2-7|TRBV10-3
CAISQSGGQEQYF
>TRBJ2-2|TRBV27
CASSVTHNANTGELFF
>TRBJ1-2|TRBV5-5
CASSLGDMFNYGYTF
>TRBJ1-4|TRBV5-1
CASSKGQTNEKLFF
>TRBJ1-3|TRBV11-2
CASSPGALSTIYF
>TRBJ2-3|TRBV12-3/TRBV12-4
CASRTGSRTDTQYF
>TRBJ1-1|TRBV7-2
CASSPGRGKNTEAFF
>TRBJ2-3|TRBV7-3
CASSTTVTDTRYF
>TRBJ2-3|TRBV3-1
CASSHGRAASTDTQYF
>TRBJ2-7|TRBV20-1
CSAADSLYEQYF
>TRBJ2-5|TRBV5-1
CASSLAGSEGETQYF
>TRBJ2-1|TRBV5-4
CASSFLLRNEQFF
>TRBJ2-5|TRBV7-6
CASSLEGLAGEGTQYF
>TRBJ2-2|TRBV7-6
CASSLGQGANTGELFF